The sequence of this TCR beta chain was determined in a study of OX40 agonist ivuxolimab in advanced cancers. The wider study: Two patients with cutaneous melanoma and one with hepatocellular carcinoma, three in total, showed partial responses.

Details on this clone: No antigen is known for it.

Study-wide results and caveats: Averaged across samples, CD8+ T cells carried more expanded clones than CD4+ did. At 0.1 to 3.0 mg/kg and by week 6, clonal expansion occurred in CD4+ and CD8+ blood T cells.

Produced via immunoSEQ multiplex PCR; TCRdb's table is partial and in-frame only. The sample consists of tens of thousands of clones, around four fifths of them appearing once. This CDR3 region has 14 residues. Germline V gene lookup returns CDR1 SGHTA and CDR2 FQGNSA. V was trimmed by 1 base and J by 5 bases, leaving 9 bases between them. The rearrangement uses TRBV7-2 and TRBJ2-1, with D perhaps matching TRBD2 (7 bases). The origin of this receptor is an adult with an advanced solid tumor such as melanoma, head and neck, liver or kidney cancer. The source was CD4+ or CD8+ T cells sorted from blood, collected in a trial of the OX40 agonist ivuxolimab. CDR3 sequence: CASSLGGGDNEQFF. For the CDR3, the DNA is TGTGCCAGCAGCTTAGGGGGGGGCGACAATGAGCAGTTCTTC.